What follows are 14 T cell receptor beta chains derived from one specimen sequenced in a study of CD8 T cells in Susac syndrome. The authors reverse transcribed roughly 0.5 to 1 ug RNA with random hexamers. TCRdb itself ran the immunoSEQ multiplex PCR reads through MiXCR, one entry per CDR3 protein. This table has about 300,000 distinct CDR3 sequences, around 90% appearing once. Sequences were obtained from CD4+ T cells from PBMCs. The receptors shown here come from a human donor with multiple sclerosis.

J is TRBJ1-1 and V is TRBV3-1; a possible D gene is TRBD1 (5 bases). Germline values: CDR1 LGHDT, CDR2 YNNKEL (reference sequence). This CDR3 is 13 amino acids long. The V end was cut by 1 base, the J end by 13 bases, with 16 bases between. The CDR3 region has the DNA TGTGCCAGCAGCCAAGTTGCCGGGCAGGGAGGTTTCTTT. This codes for CASSQVAGQGGFF. The full variable domain, in which reference TRBV3-1 and TRBJ1-1 provide the parts outside the CDR3, is DTAVSQTPKYLVTQMGNDKSIKCEQNLGHDTMYWYKQDSKKFLKIMFSYNNKELIINETVPNRFSPKSPDKAHLNLHINSLELGDSAVYFCASSQVAGQGGFFGQGTRLTVV.

The rearrangement joins TRBV30 to TRBJ2-5; D is uncertain. V was trimmed by 2 bases and J by 4 bases, leaving 11 bases between them. Germline CDR1 reads GTSNPN; CDR2 reads SVGIG (reference sequence). The CDR3 has 13 residues. The CDR3 loop reads CAWSRRVRETQYF. DNA for the CDR3: TGTGCCTGGAGTAGGAGAGTTCGAGAGACCCAGTACTTC.

This clonotype showed up just once. CDR3 in DNA: TGTGCCAGCAGTACGGGGCCTCTCGGACCCTACGAGCAGTACTTC. This translates into CASSTGPLGPYEQYF. The chain employs TRBV6-2 or TRBV6-3 and TRBJ2-7; D is tentatively TRBD1 or TRBD2 (5 bases each). This CDR3 is built from 15 residues. Germline CDR1 is MNHEY and CDR2 is SVGEGT. Trimming removed 5 bases at V and 2 bases at J, with 16 bases between.

The chain uses TRBV11-2 and TRBJ2-3; a weak D match, TRBD2 (6 bases). Trimming removed 6 bases from V and 2 bases from J, with 18 bases in between. CDR1 and CDR2 (germline): SGHAT, FQNNGV. CDR3 length: 16 residues. CDR3 protein: CASRWRGARLTDTQYF. In nucleotides, the CDR3 is TGTGCCAGCAGGTGGCGGGGCGCGAGACTCACAGATACGCAGTATTTT.

With respect to this clonotype: One end of the junction does not line up with germline, which may come from a read error. The chain employs TRBV5-1 and TRBJ2-7; TRBD1 agrees at 9 bases. Looked up from germline, CDR1 is SGHRS and CDR2 is YFSETQ. The CDR3 totals 14 residues. This chain's CDR3 is CASSGTGSSYEQYF. The CDR3, as DNA: TGTGCCAGCAGCGGGACAGGGAGCTCCTACGAGCAGTACTTC.

This chain connects TRBV7-9 to TRBJ1-3; TRBD1 aligns across 11 bases. With 1 base clipped from V and 9 bases from J, the junction kept 8 bases outside the gene matches. This CDR3 region has 16 residues. The V gene's germline CDR1 is SEHNR and CDR2 FQNEAQ (reference sequence). The CDR3 sequence is CASSLGDRGTRSTIYF. In DNA form, the CDR3 reads TGTGCCAGCAGCTTAGGGGACAGGGGGACCAGGAGCACCATATATTTT.

The V call is TRBV3-1, the J call TRBJ2-5; D not certain. The germline V gene has CDR1 LGHDT and CDR2 YNNKEL (reference sequence). Trimming removed 5 bases at V and 5 bases at J, with 12 bases between. The CDR3 is 13 amino acids. The CDR3, as DNA: TGTGCCAGCAGCGGAGACTTGTGGGAGACCCAGTACTTC. Translated, it gives CASSGDLWETQYF.

V gene TRBV12-3 or TRBV12-4 combines with J gene TRBJ2-1; tentatively, D is TRBD2 (6 bases). The V end lost 9 bases, the J end lost 6 bases, and 18 bases lay between the germline ends. This CDR3 is 14 amino acids long. The CDR3 bases are TGTGCCAGTGCCAGGGAGGCGATCCCCAATGAGCAGTTCTTC. This codes for CASAREAIPNEQFF.

This chain uses TRBV11-2 with TRBJ2-2; 10 bases are a match to TRBD2. V was clipped by 4 bases and J by 4 bases; unmatched bases: 3. Per germline, CDR1 SGHAT and CDR2 FQNNGV. The CDR3 contains 15 residues. The CDR3 region is CASSSLAGLTGELFF. CDR3 in DNA: TGTGCCAGCAGCTCACTAGCGGGACTCACCGGGGAGCTGTTTTTT.

This chain joins TRBV7-3 and TRBJ2-6, with D possibly TRBD1 on 5 matching bases. Per the germline V gene, CDR1 is SGHTA and CDR2 is FQGTGA. V was clipped by 5 bases and J by 4 bases, with 18 bases between them. The CDR3 consists of 17 residues. This chain's CDR3 is CASSPTLGAAGANVLTF. The CDR3, as DNA: TGTGCCAGCAGCCCTACCCTAGGGGCTGCCGGGGCCAACGTCCTGACTTTC.

The chain is built from TRBV4-1 and TRBJ2-3, with 14 bases aligning to TRBD2. After removal of 2 bases from V and 6 bases from J, the junction contained 7 bases not matched to a gene. The CDR3 contains 17 residues. Germline-derived CDR1 and CDR2 are MGHRA and YSYEKL. CDR3 sequence (DNA): TGCGCCAGCAGCCAATTCCAGGGACTAGCGGGAGCTGATACGCAGTATTTT. Encoded protein: CASSQFQGLAGADTQYF.

The gene calls are TRBV2 and TRBJ2-1; D may be TRBD1 or TRBD2 (5 bases each). The CDR3 is made up of 13 amino acids. Trimming left V 5 bases short and J 5 bases short, with 10 bases between. The germline V gene has CDR1 SNHLY and CDR2 FYNNEI. The CDR3 DNA follows: TGTGCCAGCAGTTATGGGACCAACAATGAGCAGTTCTTC. Its translation: CASSYGTNNEQFF.

This sequence joins TRBV2 and TRBJ1-5, with D hard to call. CDR1 and CDR2 from the germline V gene are SNHLY and FYNNEI. Between the trimmed V and J ends, which lost 3 bases and 10 bases, there was a span of 13 bases. The length of the CDR3 is 13 residues. CDR3 loop: CASSDSGFHPQHF. CDR3 in DNA: TGTGCCAGCAGTGACTCGGGTTTTCACCCCCAGCATTTT.

The chain links TRBV2 to TRBJ2-1, with D perhaps TRBD2 (6 bases). The V and J ends lost 7 bases and 8 bases respectively, with 15 bases between them. This CDR3 is built from 13 residues. Germline V gene sequence: CDR1 SNHLY, CDR2 FYNNEI. The CDR3 coding sequence is TGTGCCAGCAAAAGACTAGTTCGGCATGAGCAGTTCTTC. Its translation: CASKRLVRHEQFF.